This T cell receptor (beta chain) came from a study of T-cell memory formation after mild COVID-19. At the level of the study: Most TCR clusters belonged to a single donor. Study-level points and caveats: Contracting clones localized mainly to CM and EM when CD4+ and mainly to EMRA when CD8+.

Using its own MiXCR run on the 5' RACE reads, TCRdb lists one record per CDR3 protein. This table holds about 350,000 distinct CDR3 sequences, roughly 19% found once. This clonotype was found many times. Its antigen is as yet unknown. The germline CDR1 and CDR2 sequences are LGHDT and YNNKEL (reference sequence). This CDR3 has 15 residues. The V end lost 4 bases, the J end lost 7 bases, and 19 bases lay between the germline ends. The chain carries TRBV3-1 and TRBJ1-2; D might be TRBD1 (6 bases). The sequence came from a man aged 18 to 29 who had mild COVID-19 (a few samples of this study predate the infection). Cell type and time point are not known. Sample: PBMCs or a T cell subset sorted from them (not recorded which). The CDR3 reads CASSLQGGGSFGYTF. The CDR3 bases are TGTGCCAGCAGCCTACAGGGTGGTGGTTCTTTTGGCTACACCTTC. The full variable domain, its missing parts supplied by reference TRBV3-1 and TRBJ1-2, is DTAVSQTPKYLVTQMGNDKSIKCEQNLGHDTMYWYKQDSKKFLKIMFSYNNKELIINETVPNRFSPKSPDKAHLNLHINSLELGDSAVYFCASSLQGGGSFGYTFGSGTRLTVV.